Here is one TCR beta chain with its context. As yet, its antigen is unknown. This entry comes from a study of post-analysis software for immune sequencing data. Libraries were made from TCR beta cDNA, and they carried unique molecular identifiers. TCRdb re-called the PCR reads through MiXCR, storing one row per CDR3 protein. The sample shows about 460,000 distinct CDR3 sequences, roughly 45% of them seen only once. The CDR3 is 14 amino acids. Trimming cost V 8 bases and J 4 bases, with 17 bases left between them. Looked up from germline, CDR1 is MDHEN and CDR2 is SYDVKM. Overall study results and limits: When patients were compared with controls, 5 or 6 TRBV segments were more frequent, TRBV5-6, TRBV5-1 and TRBV20-1 among them. Significantly lower normalized Chao1 diversity was found in patients with multiple sclerosis relative to controls.

Specimen: blood. V and J are TRBV28 and TRBJ2-5; D gene uncertain. The receptor comes from a girl between 5 and 17 years old with multiple sclerosis. In DNA form, the CDR3 reads TGTGCCAGCCGTGCCAGGAGAATGAGAGAGACCCAGTACTTC. It specifies CASRARRMRETQYF.